The next 8 T cell receptor beta chains were all read from a single sample in a study of CD8 T cells in Susac syndrome (dated by TCRdb to between 2018 and 2021). The library was produced with the immunoSEQ multiplex PCR assay. RNA was extracted using the RNeasy kit, and about 0.5 to 1 ug of the RNA was reverse transcribed with random hexamers. Clones were called with MiXCR by TCRdb after fastp trimmed the public reads at Q25, and only in-frame beta chains were retained. Entries are consolidated by CDR3 protein sequence, retaining the most common genes and DNA. For this sample there are some 260,000 distinct CDR3 sequences; just under 95% appear just once. The ten largest clones take up approximately 0.072% of the sample. What was sequenced was CD4+ T cells from PBMCs. Source of these receptors: a human donor with multiple sclerosis.

The chain recombines TRBV18 with TRBJ1-5, with TRBD1 matching over 7 bases. Germline V gene sequence: CDR1 KGHSH, CDR2 LQKENI. The CDR3 is 15 residues long. With V trimmed by 5 bases and J by 0 bases, 4 bases remained unmatched. The CDR3 nucleotides read TGTGCCAGCTCATCCGGGACAGATAGCAATCAGCCCCAGCATTTT. It translates to CASSSGTDSNQPQHF. The full variable domain, with the rest looked up from reference TRBV18 and TRBJ1-5, is NAGVMQNPRHLVRRRGQEARLRCSPMKGHSHVYWYRQLPEEGLKFMVYLQKENIIDESGMPKERFSAEFPKEGPSILRIQQVVRGDSAAYFCASSSGTDSNQPQHFGDGTRLSIL.

This sequence joins TRBV18 and TRBJ1-5; 9 bases fit TRBD1. Losses at the gene ends were 3 bases for V and 6 bases for J; bases not matched to a gene: 12. The CDR3 loop spans 17 amino acids. From germline, CDR1 is KGHSH and CDR2 LQKENI. CDR3 nucleotide sequence: TGTGCCAGCTCACCCATTCGGAGGACAGGGGTCAGTCAGCCCCAGCATTTT. Its protein product is CASSPIRRTGVSQPQHF.

This CDR3 reads CASSQDRVGTYNEQFF. CDR3 nucleotide sequence: TGTGCCAGCAGCCAAGATAGGGTAGGGACCTACAATGAGCAGTTCTTC. The rearrangement joins TRBV3-1 to TRBJ2-1; no clear D. Trimming stripped 0 bases from V and 2 bases from J, with 11 bases between. CDR1 and CDR2 from the germline V gene are LGHDT and YNNKEL (reference sequence). This CDR3 is built from 16 residues.

The chain has TRBV6-5 and TRBJ2-5; 10 nucleotides line up with TRBD1. Germline lookup yields CDR1 MNHEY and CDR2 SVGAGI. Trimming took 6 bases from V and 4 from J; bases not matched to a gene: 8. The CDR3 consists of 15 residues. CDR3 sequence (DNA): TGTGCCAGCAGCCCAGGACAGGGGGGGGGAGAGACCCAGTACTTC. This encodes CASSPGQGGGETQYF.

The chain combines TRBV3-1 with TRBJ2-6; D remains unclear. Germline V lookup: CDR1 LGHDT, CDR2 YNNKEL (reference sequence). V was clipped by 4 bases and J by 2 bases, with 9 bases between them. CDR3 size: 15 residues. The CDR3 region is CASSPGSAGANVLTF. The CDR3 DNA reads as TGTGCCAGCAGCCCCGGGTCGGCTGGGGCCAACGTCCTGACTTTC.

This clonotype was counted only a few times. In DNA, the CDR3 is TGTGCCAGCAGCTTGGGGACGAGCACCGGGGAGCTGTTTTTT. Its translation is CASSLGTSTGELFF. The chain has TRBV7-9 and TRBJ2-2, with D perhaps TRBD1 or TRBD2 (5 bases each). The length of the CDR3 is 14 residues. Between the trimmed V and J ends, which lost 3 bases and 4 bases, there was a span of 9 bases. Germline V gene sequence: CDR1 SEHNR, CDR2 FQNEAQ (reference sequence).

The CDR3 reads CASSIAASGRANEQFF. CDR3 coding DNA: TGTGCCAGTAGTATAGCGGCAAGCGGGAGGGCCAATGAGCAGTTCTTC. The chain links TRBV19 to TRBJ2-1, with 10 nucleotides matching TRBD2. The CDR3 loop spans 16 amino acids. CDR1 is LNHDA and CDR2 is SQIVND in the germline V gene (reference sequence). Losses at the gene ends were 1 base for V and 6 bases for J; bases not matched to a gene: 6.

CDR3 DNA: TGTGCCAGCAGCCAAGATGGGGGCCGGGAGGATGGGCCCTTCGGGGAGCTGTTTTTT. As protein: CASSQDGGREDGPFGELFF. The chain is built from TRBV4-2 and TRBJ2-2, with D perhaps TRBD2 (7 bases). V shed 0 bases and J shed 7 bases, with 24 bases lying between them. Looked up from germline, CDR1 is LGHNA and CDR2 is YNFKEQ. CDR3 length equals 19 residues.